These 28 T cell receptor beta chains originate from one sample sequenced in a study of blood T cell repertoires in COVID-19. TCRdb keeps only in-frame clones here, not all; method: immunoSEQ multiplex PCR. The sample has 65,000 to 90,000 clones, roughly three quarters seen once; the top ten hold over 2%. Input material: peripheral blood. The receptors were gathered from a man in his 70s with COVID-19, enrolled during active disease.

The chain has TRBV30 and TRBJ1-1; no firm D call. This CDR3 comprises 12 residues. Deletions cut 4 bases from V and 4 bases from J, with 10 bases between. CDR1 GTSNPN and CDR2 SVGIG come from the germline V gene (reference sequence). CDR3 residues: CAWTQGSTEAFF. CDR3 sequence (DNA): TGTGCCTGGACACAAGGGAGCACTGAAGCTTTCTTT.

CDR3 DNA: TGTGCCAGCAGCTTAATCATTGGGGGGACTAGGGTAAATGAGCAGTTCTTC. Its protein product is CASSLIIGGTRVNEQFF. The rearrangement links TRBV7-9 to TRBJ2-1; 8 nucleotides line up with TRBD2. CDR3 length: 17 residues. Germline V gives CDR1 SEHNR, CDR2 FQNEAQ (reference sequence). Trimming cost V 2 bases and J 7 bases; bases outside gene matches: 13.

This clone came up many times. The V gene is TRBV6-2 or TRBV6-3, the J gene TRBJ2-3; D ambiguous. The CDR3 spans 15 residues. The germline V gene encodes CDR1 MNHEY and CDR2 SVGEGT. V lost 0 bases and J lost 4, with 11 bases in between. CDR3 sequence: CASSYSSARADTQYF. In DNA, the CDR3 is TGTGCCAGCAGTTACTCGAGCGCTCGAGCAGATACGCAGTATTTT.

A remark on this clone: This sample also contains other DNA sequences that code for the same CDR3. V is TRBV5-1 and J is TRBJ2-1; 13 nucleotides align to TRBD2. Germline lookup yields CDR1 SGHRS and CDR2 YFSETQ. There are 16 residues in the CDR3. Trimming removed 4 bases from V and 7 bases from J; junction bases left unmatched: 8. The CDR3: CASSVPTSGRDNEQFF. CDR3 in DNA: TGCGCCAGCAGCGTGCCTACTAGCGGGAGGGATAATGAGCAGTTCTTC.

This rearrangement joins TRBV9 to TRBJ1-2; D is perhaps TRBD1 (5 bases). V was pared by 4 bases and J by 8 bases, with 18 bases between. The CDR3 has 14 residues. Germline V lookup: CDR1 SGDLS, CDR2 YYNGEE. The CDR3 spells CASSYGPGPGGYTF. The CDR3 bases are TGTGCCAGCAGCTACGGACCAGGGCCAGGGGGCTACACCTTC.

The chain has TRBV4-3 and TRBJ1-2; TRBD1 might be the D (5 bases). The CDR3 is 13 residues long. The V end lost 4 bases, the J end lost 6 bases, and 12 bases lay between the germline ends. CDR1 is LGHNA and CDR2 is YSLEER in the germline V gene. The CDR3 DNA sequence: TGCGCCAGCAGCCTACAGGTAGGCGATGGCTACACCTTC. Translated, it gives CASSLQVGDGYTF.

This chain connects TRBV5-3 to TRBJ1-1, with 7 bases lining up with TRBD1. TRBV5-3 is noted as an ORF with a role that remains uncertain. The CDR3 is made up of 15 amino acids. Unmatched junction bases numbered 9, after V lost 4 bases and J lost 3 bases. CDR3: CARSPEQGPHTEAFF. The DNA for the CDR3 is TGTGCCAGAAGCCCGGAACAGGGGCCCCACACTGAAGCTTTCTTT.

With regard to this clone: Other DNA sequences in this sample translate to the same CDR3. The DNA for the CDR3 is TGTGCCAGCAGTTTAACAGCGGGAAGTTACAATGAGCAGTTCTTC. Protein sequence: CASSLTAGSYNEQFF. The rearrangement links TRBV27 to TRBJ2-1; 7 nucleotides match TRBD2. The CDR3 loop spans 15 amino acids. Trimming at V came to 2 bases and at J to 4 bases, leaving 5 bases not matched to a gene. Germline lookup yields CDR1 MNHEY and CDR2 SMNVEV (reference sequence).

V gene TRBV29-1 combines with J gene TRBJ1-6; 9 nucleotides match TRBD1. Germline CDR1 is SQVTM and CDR2 is ANQGSEA. The CDR3 sequence is 17 residues long. V lost 4 bases, J lost 5 bases, and 12 bases stayed unmatched. The CDR3 region is CSVVRLHRGLNNSPLHF. In DNA, the CDR3 is TGCAGCGTTGTCAGACTCCACAGGGGGCTTAATAATTCACCCCTCCACTTT.

V is TRBV6-5 and J is TRBJ2-2; 11 bases align to TRBD1. V lost 8 bases to trimming and J lost 3 bases; unmatched junction nucleotides: 5. Germline CDR1 MNHEY, CDR2 SVGAGI. This CDR3 region has 15 residues. The CDR3 nucleotides are TGTGCCAGCCGGAGGACAGGGGGCCACACCGGGGAGCTGTTTTTT. Translated: CASRRTGGHTGELFF.

V usage is TRBV7-9 and J usage is TRBJ1-4, with D possibly matching TRBD1 (5 bases). The length of the CDR3 is 15 residues. The V and J ends lost 4 bases and 4 bases respectively, with 13 bases between them. Per the germline V gene, CDR1 is SEHNR and CDR2 is FQNEAQ (reference sequence). In nucleotides, the CDR3 is TGTGCCAGCAGCTCTTACGGGGGGATTAATGAAAAACTGTTTTTT. It codes for CASSSYGGINEKLFF.

The chain joins TRBV7-2 to TRBJ2-2; D remains unclear. The CDR3 loop spans 15 amino acids. Trimming removed 0 bases at V and 0 bases at J, with 5 bases between. Germline loops: CDR1 SGHTA, CDR2 FQGNSA. CDR3 bases: TGTGCCAGCAGCTTAGCTCCAGCGAACACCGGGGAGCTGTTTTTT. This codes for CASSLAPANTGELFF.

J is TRBJ2-7 and V is TRBV5-1; 8 bases agree with TRBD2. CDR1 and CDR2 from the germline V gene are SGHRS and YFSETQ. The ends lost 4 bases at V and 2 bases at J; junction bases unmatched: 8. CDR3 length: 15 amino acids. The CDR3 DNA reads as TGCGCCAGCAGCATAACTAGCGGCTATCCCTACGAGCAGTACTTC. Translating it yields CASSITSGYPYEQYF.

The chain links TRBV5-6 to TRBJ1-2; D may be TRBD1 (5 bases). V gave up 2 bases and J gave up 0 bases, with 8 bases separating them. This CDR3 has 14 amino acids. Germline CDR1 and CDR2: SGHDT and YYEEEE. The CDR3 sequence: CASSFSGSNYGYTF. DNA of the CDR3: TGTGCCAGCAGCTTTTCAGGGTCTAACTATGGCTACACCTTC.

This chain joins TRBV7-2 and TRBJ2-7; D uncertain. This CDR3 region has 15 residues. Germline CDR1 SGHTA, CDR2 FQGNSA. V gave up 1 base and J gave up 0 bases, with 10 bases separating them. Written as DNA, the CDR3 is TGTGCCAGCAGCTTAGGTACGGTGCGCTCCTACGAGCAGTACTTC. It codes for CASSLGTVRSYEQYF.

This sequence joins TRBV28 and TRBJ2-7; D might be TRBD2 (6 bases). The V gene's germline CDR1 is MDHEN and CDR2 SYDVKM. The V gene lost 2 bases and the J gene lost 3 bases, with 11 bases spanning the gap. The CDR3 length is 14 residues. CDR3 bases: TGTGCCAGCAGTTTAAGGAGGGTTAACTACGAGCAGTACTTC. Encoded protein: CASSLRRVNYEQYF.

The V and J genes are TRBV6-5 and TRBJ1-1; 10 nucleotides agree with TRBD1. In germline, CDR1 is MNHEY, CDR2 SVGAGI. The CDR3 length is 15 residues. The junction had 14 bases not matched to a gene; V was cut back by 5 bases and J by 11 bases. The CDR3 nucleotides read TGTGCCAGCAGTATAGGGTCGACAGGGGGCCGGACTGCTTTCTTT. It specifies CASSIGSTGGRTAFF.

This clone was detected only once. The gene calls are TRBV11-3 and TRBJ1-1; a weak D match, TRBD1 (6 bases). This CDR3 is built from 14 residues. V lost 5 bases to trimming and J lost 0 bases, with 10 bases between them. Per the germline V gene, CDR1 is SGHNT and CDR2 is YENEEA. CDR3 in DNA: TGTGCCAGCAGCGCAGGACAGATGAACACTGAAGCTTTCTTT. It is translated as CASSAGQMNTEAFF.

This clone is labeled medium-sized. V is TRBV7-9 and J is TRBJ2-2; D is unclear. V shed 3 bases and J shed 1 base, with 6 bases lying between them. This CDR3 comprises 14 residues. CDR1 and CDR2 from the germline V gene are SEHNR and FQNEAQ (reference sequence). The CDR3 DNA sequence: TGTGCCAGCAGCTTTCGTCGGAACACCGGGGAGCTGTTTTTT. The encoded protein is CASSFRRNTGELFF.

CDR3 DNA: TGTGCCAACACCGGCGGGACTACAGATTACGAGCAGTACTTC. Its translation: CANTGGTTDYEQYF. The J gene is TRBJ2-7, the V gene TRBV28; TRBD2 matches at 7 bases. The V segment lost 10 bases and the J segment 4 bases; nucleotides outside the gene matches: 13. CDR1 MDHEN and CDR2 SYDVKM come from the germline V gene. CDR3 length: 14 residues.

This clone was observed once. This chain uses TRBV19 with TRBJ2-3; 9 nucleotides match TRBD2. J lost 0 bases, V lost 2 bases, and 6 bases had no gene match. Germline CDR1 and CDR2: LNHDA and SQIVND (reference sequence). The CDR3 runs 17 residues. CDR3 amino acids: CASSIPSTSGSTDTQYF. CDR3 sequence (DNA): TGTGCCAGTAGTATACCGTCGACTAGCGGAAGCACAGATACGCAGTATTTT. Supplemented by reference TRBV19 and TRBJ2-3, the full variable domain reads DGGITQSPKYLFRKEGQNVTLSCEQNLNHDAMYWYRQDPGQGLRLIYYSQIVNDFQKGDIAEGYSVSREKKESFPLTVTSAQKNPTAFYLCASSIPSTSGSTDTQYFGPGTRLTVL.

The chain employs TRBV3-1 (or the pseudogene TRBV3-2) and TRBJ1-2; D perhaps matches TRBD1 (6 bases). Germline assignment: CDR1 LGHDT and CDR2 YNNKEL (reference sequence). The ends were cut back, 2 bases at V and 8 bases at J, with 9 bases in the middle. The CDR3 sequence is 12 residues long. CDR3: CASSQFRGGYTF. CDR3 sequence (DNA): TGTGCCAGCAGCCAATTCAGGGGAGGCTACACCTTC.

The genes are TRBV5-8 and TRBJ1-5; D unclear. This CDR3 comprises 16 residues. Per germline, CDR1 SGHTS and CDR2 YDEGEE. V lost 2 bases to trimming and J lost 0 bases, with 12 bases between them. Written as DNA, the CDR3 is TGTGCCAGCAGCTTATTAGGAGTCAGTAGCAATCAGCCCCAGCATTTT. It codes for CASSLLGVSSNQPQHF.

The rearrangement joins TRBV27 to TRBJ2-5, with 15 nucleotides matching TRBD2. The CDR3 totals 17 residues. V shed 5 bases, J shed 5 bases, and the junction held 9 bases outside the gene matches. Germline lookup yields CDR1 MNHEY and CDR2 SMNVEV (reference sequence). Written as DNA, the CDR3 is TGTGCCAGCAGTCCCTGGGGACTAGCGGGAGGTGGGGAGACCCAGTACTTC. Protein sequence: CASSPWGLAGGGETQYF.

The chain combines TRBV18 with TRBJ2-1; unclear D gene. Trimming stripped 3 bases from V and 7 bases from J, with 7 bases between. In germline, CDR1 is KGHSH, CDR2 LQKENI. The CDR3 length is 12 residues. CDR3 coding DNA: TGTGCCAGCTCACCGGCTTTAAATGAGCAGTTCTTC. Translated: CASSPALNEQFF.

The chain uses TRBV7-2 and TRBJ2-1; 9 bases map to TRBD2. The CDR3 contains 17 residues. The V segment lost 0 bases and the J segment 0 bases; nucleotides outside the gene matches: 3. Germline CDR1 is SGHTA and CDR2 is FQGNSA. CDR3 sequence reads: CASSLAGGRASYNEQFF. The DNA of the CDR3 is TGTGCCAGCAGCTTAGCTGGCGGGAGGGCCTCCTACAATGAGCAGTTCTTC.

CDR3: CASGFGQGWTEAFF. Here the CDR3 DNA reads TGTGCTAGTGGTTTTGGACAGGGGTGGACTGAAGCTTTCTTT. The chain couples TRBV12-5 to TRBJ1-1, with 9 bases aligning to TRBD1. This CDR3 region has 14 residues. Germline V gene data show CDR1 as LGHNT and CDR2 as FRNRAP. The V segment lost 3 bases and the J segment 5 bases; nucleotides outside the gene matches: 4. Full variable domain (remainder filled in from reference TRBV12-5 and TRBJ1-1): DARVTQTPRHKVTEMGQEVTMRCQPILGHNTVFWYRQTMMQGLELLAYFRNRAPLDDSGMPKDRFSAEMPDATLATLKIQPSEPRDSAVYFCASGFGQGWTEAFFGQGTRLTVV.

The CDR3 DNA follows: TGCGCCAGCAGTGGGGGGACAGGGGGCGGCTATGAGCAGTTCTTC. This gives the protein CASSGGTGGGYEQFF. V and J are TRBV10-1 and TRBJ2-1; 12 nucleotides match TRBD1. This CDR3 is 15 amino acids long. V was pared by 4 bases and J by 8 bases, with 6 bases of the junction left unmatched. CDR1 and CDR2 (germline): WNHNN, SYGVQD (reference sequence).